Shown below are 8 T cell receptor beta chains from a single sample sequenced in a study of T-cell reconstitution after alpha-beta-depleted transplantation in children. Unique molecular identifiers tagged the TCRbeta library. TCRdb used MiXCR to reprocess the PCR reads, holding one entry per CDR3 protein. This table has about 290,000 distinct CDR3 sequences, just over 7.5% appearing once. Study observations and caveats: Once a year had passed after transplant, T-cell counts and diversity came mostly from newly produced T cells.

No antigens are known for them. This specimen consisted of peripheral blood, obtained 360 days after TCRalphabeta/CD19-depleted stem cell transplant. These receptors came from a female patient between 2 and 15 years old who had a stem cell transplant for Fanconi anemia, so the T cells may come from the graft donor.

This clonotype was seen at least ten times. This sequence joins TRBV6-5 and TRBJ2-2; a weak D match, TRBD2 (5 bases). Germline V gene lookup returns CDR1 MNHEY and CDR2 SVGAGI. The V end lost 5 bases, the J end lost 1 base, and 5 bases lay between the germline ends. The CDR3 contains 13 residues. The CDR3 DNA reads TGTGCCAGCAGTCGGGGGAACACCGGGGAGCTGTTTTTT. The encoded protein is CASSRGNTGELFF.

This clonotype was counted many times. The chain is built from TRBV20-1 and TRBJ2-2; a weak D match, TRBD1 (5 bases). CDR1 and CDR2 from the germline V gene are DFQATT and SNEGSKA (reference sequence). CDR3 length: 15 amino acids. Trimming pared 3 bases from V and 3 bases from J, leaving 14 bases between. DNA of the CDR3: TGCAGTGCTAGTAAGGCAGGGATGGACACCGGGGAGCTGTTTTTT. It specifies CSASKAGMDTGELFF.

There are many counts of this clonotype. The J gene is TRBJ2-2, the V gene TRBV4-2; D unresolved. Germline CDR1 reads LGHNA; CDR2 reads YNFKEQ. The CDR3 covers 15 residues. V was clipped by 1 base and J by 3 bases, with 9 bases between them. CDR3: CASSQVNGYTGELFF. In DNA, the CDR3 is TGTGCCAGCAGCCAAGTGAACGGGTACACCGGGGAGCTGTTTTTT.

This clonotype occurred many times. The V and J genes are TRBV5-1 and TRBJ2-1; TRBD2 matches at 9 bases. The ends lost 2 bases at V and 4 bases at J; junction bases unmatched: 4. The CDR3 has 15 amino acids. CDR1 and CDR2 (germline): SGHRS, YFSETQ. In DNA, the CDR3 is TGCGCCAGCAGCTTAACACTAGCGGGTTACAATGAGCAGTTCTTC. The encoded protein is CASSLTLAGYNEQFF. The variable domain in full, with the rest retrieved from reference TRBV5-1 and TRBJ2-1, is KAGVTQTPRYLIKTRGQQVTLSCSPISGHRSVSWYQQTPGQGLQFLFEYFSETQRNKGNFPGRFSGRQFSNSRSEMNVSTLELGDSALYLCASSLTLAGYNEQFFGPGTRLTVL.

This clonotype has only a few counts. J is TRBJ1-1 and V is TRBV28; a possible D gene is TRBD1 (6 bases). Deletions cut 5 bases from V and 2 bases from J, with 15 bases between. In germline, CDR1 is MDHEN, CDR2 SYDVKM. This CDR3 spans 15 amino acids. Here the CDR3 DNA reads TGTGCCAGCAGTGGAGGGGGGGAGTTCAACACTGAAGCTTTCTTT. Its protein product is CASSGGGEFNTEAFF.

CDR3 sequence (DNA): TGTGCCAGCATCAGGATACAGAGCACAGATACGCAGTATTTT. It codes for CASIRIQSTDTQYF. The J gene is TRBJ2-3, the V gene TRBV5-6; D not resolved. There are 14 residues in the CDR3. Trimming took off 6 bases at V and 0 bases at J, with 11 bases between the two ends. The germline gives CDR1 SGHDT, CDR2 YYEEEE.

This clonotype occurred many times. The rearrangement uses TRBV11-2 and TRBJ1-1; D ambiguous. V lost 4 bases to trimming and J lost 3 bases, with 12 bases between them. Germline-derived CDR1 and CDR2 are SGHAT and FQNNGV. The CDR3 has 14 amino acids. In nucleotides, the CDR3 is TGTGCCAGCAGCTCAACTGTCGGGGACACTGAAGCTTTCTTT. Residues: CASSSTVGDTEAFF.

This clonotype has only a few counts. This chain uses TRBV3-1 with TRBJ2-1; D unclear. The CDR3 runs 13 residues. CDR1 LGHDT and CDR2 YNNKEL come from the germline V gene (reference sequence). V was cut by 0 bases and J by 8 bases, with 8 bases left in between. This chain's CDR3 is CASSQDAEYEQFF. The DNA for the CDR3 is TGTGCCAGCAGCCAAGATGCGGAATATGAGCAGTTCTTC.